The 30 T cell receptor beta chains in this list originate from one sample, sequenced in a study of OX40 agonist ivuxolimab in advanced cancers. Generated by immunoSEQ multiplex PCR, the TCRdb table keeps only in-frame clones and is missing some. This repertoire shows roughly 15,000 clones, roughly 75% found once; its top ten account for roughly 24%. Here the sequenced sample was CD4+ or CD8+ T cells sorted from blood, taken in a trial of the OX40 agonist ivuxolimab. These receptors came from an adult with an advanced solid tumor such as melanoma, head and neck, liver or kidney cancer.

This clone appeared once. V gene TRBV5-6 combines with J gene TRBJ1-5; 7 bases align to TRBD1. CDR3 length: 14 amino acids. Germline V CDR1 and CDR2: SGHDT, YYEEEE. V lost 0 bases to trimming and J lost 5 bases; unmatched junction nucleotides: 2. This CDR3 reads CASSLDRGHQPQHF. The CDR3 region has the DNA TGTGCCAGCAGCTTGGACAGGGGACATCAGCCCCAGCATTTT.

The rearrangement uses TRBV5-1 and TRBJ1-1, with D possibly being TRBD1 (6 bases). Looked up from germline, CDR1 is SGHRS and CDR2 is YFSETQ. The CDR3 has 14 amino acids. V gave up 1 base and J gave up 2 bases, with 9 bases separating them. The chain's CDR3 is CASSLTGTNTEAFF. The CDR3 coding sequence is TGCGCCAGCAGCTTGACAGGGACCAACACTGAAGCTTTCTTT.

V and J are TRBV27 and TRBJ1-1; no reliable D call. The CDR3 covers 14 residues. CDR1 and CDR2 from the germline V gene are MNHEY and SMNVEV (reference sequence). Trimming left V 7 bases short and J 1 base short, with 13 bases between. CDR3 residues: CASNGGGKNTEAFF. DNA for the CDR3: TGTGCCAGCAATGGCGGTGGGAAGAACACTGAAGCTTTCTTT.

The V gene is TRBV13, the J gene TRBJ2-7; D call uncertain. The ends were cut back, 0 bases at V and 0 bases at J, with 12 bases in the middle. Germline V gene data show CDR1 as PRHDT and CDR2 as FYEKMQ (reference sequence). The CDR3 extends over 16 amino acids. CDR3 loop: CASSLGRSLSSYEQYF. In DNA, the CDR3 is TGTGCCAGCAGCTTAGGTAGGAGCCTAAGCTCCTACGAGCAGTACTTC.

This chain connects TRBV5-1 to TRBJ2-5; no firm D call. Trimming took 3 bases from V and 4 from J, leaving 13 bases between them. The germline CDR1 and CDR2 sequences are SGHRS and YFSETQ. The CDR3 totals 14 residues. CDR3 region: CASSSDLGGETQYF. The CDR3 region has the DNA TGCGCCAGCAGCTCGGATTTGGGCGGAGAGACCCAGTACTTC. Looking up the rest from reference TRBV5-1 and TRBJ2-5 gives the full variable domain: KAGVTQTPRYLIKTRGQQVTLSCSPISGHRSVSWYQQTPGQGLQFLFEYFSETQRNKGNFPGRFSGRQFSNSRSEMNVSTLELGDSALYLCASSSDLGGETQYFGPGTRLLVL.

V is TRBV27 and J is TRBJ1-2; 8 bases line up with TRBD1. The germline V gene encodes CDR1 MNHEY and CDR2 SMNVEV (reference sequence). The V gene end was trimmed by 0 bases and the J gene end by 4 bases; junction bases not matched to a gene: 16. The CDR3 is 19 amino acids. As DNA, the CDR3 is TGTGCCAGCAGTTTATCTGGGCCAGAGGACAGGGATGGGGTCTATGGCTACACCTTC. It translates to CASSLSGPEDRDGVYGYTF.

V gene TRBV11-3 combines with J gene TRBJ1-1; unclear D gene. The length of the CDR3 is 15 residues. Trimming removed 1 base at V and 1 base at J, with 10 bases between. In germline, CDR1 is SGHNT, CDR2 YENEEA. CDR3 loop: CASSLGGRRNTEAFF. The DNA of the CDR3 is TGTGCCAGCAGCTTAGGGGGTCGGCGGAACACTGAAGCTTTCTTT.

V gene TRBV23-1 combines with J gene TRBJ1-1; D gene uncertain. TRBV23-1 belongs to the ORF category, with a function that is uncertain. The CDR3 totals 17 residues. Deletions cut 0 bases from V and 0 bases from J, with 14 bases between. The CDR3 is CASSQSGQIKMNTEAFF. The CDR3, as DNA: TGCGCCAGCAGTCAATCAGGGCAGATAAAAATGAACACTGAAGCTTTCTTT.

This CDR3 is CASSSGNSYNEQFF. Here the CDR3 DNA reads TGTGCCAGCAGCTCGGGAAACTCCTACAATGAGCAGTTCTTC. V usage is TRBV7-9 and J usage is TRBJ2-1; tentatively, D is TRBD2 (5 bases). With 4 bases removed from V and 0 bases from J, the gap between germline ends came to 7 bases. CDR1 and CDR2 from the germline V gene are SEHNR and FQNEAQ (reference sequence). This CDR3 is 14 amino acids long.

The J gene is TRBJ2-5, the V gene TRBV5-5, with D possibly TRBD1 on 5 matching bases. With the DNA end fitting TRBJ2-7 better, the J assignment may be wrong. The CDR3 covers 15 residues. The V gene's germline CDR1 is SGHKS and CDR2 YYEKEE (reference sequence). In nucleotides, the CDR3 is TGTGCCAGCAGCAAGGGGCATACCACTTCCTACGAGCAGTACTTC. Translated, it gives CASSKGHTTSYEQYF.

This clone has more than one count but fewer than ten. The V and J genes are TRBV10-3 and TRBJ1-1, with a possible D match to TRBD1 (5 bases). V was cut by 3 bases and J by 4 bases, with 12 bases left in between. The CDR3 extends over 14 amino acids. Germline lookup yields CDR1 ENHRY and CDR2 SYGVKD. Here the CDR3 reads CAISDGGGVTEAFF. For the CDR3, the DNA is TGTGCCATCAGTGATGGGGGTGGGGTCACTGAAGCTTTCTTT.

Of note for this clone: Other DNA sequences in the same sample also yield this CDR3. The chain recombines TRBV5-5 with TRBJ2-7, with D perhaps matching TRBD2 (6 bases). This CDR3 has 13 amino acids. V was clipped by 2 bases and J by 0 bases, with 6 bases between them. CDR1 is SGHKS and CDR2 is YYEKEE in the germline V gene (reference sequence). CDR3 bases: TGTGCCAGCAGCTTCGGGAGCTCCTACGAGCAGTACTTC. Translated: CASSFGSSYEQYF. The full variable domain, with the rest looked up from reference TRBV5-5 and TRBJ2-7, is DAGVTQSPTHLIKTRGQQVTLRCSPISGHKSVSWYQQVLGQGPQFIFQYYEKEERGRGNFPDRFSARQFPNYSSELNVNALLLGDSALYLCASSFGSSYEQYFGPGTRLTVT.

This CDR3 is CASSQEGQGGGDSNQPQHF. The DNA of the CDR3 is TGCGCCAGCAGCCAAGAGGGGCAAGGGGGAGGGGATAGCAATCAGCCCCAGCATTTT. This sequence joins TRBV4-1 and TRBJ1-5; D might be TRBD1 (6 bases). Germline assignment: CDR1 MGHRA and CDR2 YSYEKL. CDR3 size: 19 residues. Trimming took off 0 bases at V and 0 bases at J, with 18 bases between the two ends.

The chain carries TRBV9 and TRBJ2-1; D unresolved. Looked up from germline, CDR1 is SGDLS and CDR2 is YYNGEE. The CDR3 extends over 12 amino acids. Trimming removed 5 bases from V and 7 bases from J, with 10 bases in between. The CDR3 is CASRSEENEQFF. The CDR3 DNA sequence: TGTGCCAGCAGATCAGAGGAAAATGAGCAGTTCTTC.

This clone was observed once. V usage is TRBV11-2 and J usage is TRBJ2-5; D ambiguous. Between the trimmed V and J ends, which lost 3 bases and 1 base, there was a span of 6 bases. CDR1 and CDR2 (germline): SGHAT, FQNNGV. This CDR3 region has 13 residues. The CDR3 DNA follows: TGTGCCAGCAGCTTGTGGTCCCAAGAGACCCAGTACTTC. Translated: CASSLWSQETQYF.

In its sample, this clone was seen a few times. V is TRBV4-2 and J is TRBJ1-1, with 10 bases aligning to TRBD1. The CDR3 extends over 14 amino acids. The V gene's germline CDR1 is LGHNA and CDR2 YNFKEQ. V lost 4 bases, J lost 6 bases, and 5 bases stayed unmatched. CDR3 DNA: TGTGCCAGCAGCCCGACAGGGGGCGTAGCTGAAGCTTTCTTT. Its protein is CASSPTGGVAEAFF.

The chain is built from TRBV7-6 and TRBJ2-1; D is possibly TRBD2 (5 bases). Germline lookup yields CDR1 SGHVS and CDR2 FNYEAQ. Trimming removed 1 base from V and 9 bases from J, with 10 bases in between. The CDR3 spans 13 residues. The chain's CDR3 is CASSLGGPGEQFF. The CDR3 DNA reads TGTGCCAGCAGCTTAGGAGGGCCGGGTGAGCAGTTCTTC.

The genes are TRBV29-1 and TRBJ1-2; no definite D call. Per the germline V gene, CDR1 is SQVTM and CDR2 is ANQGSEA. Trimming removed 4 bases from V and 4 bases from J, with 10 bases in between. This CDR3 region has 12 residues. CDR3: CSVVGQFYGYTF. CDR3 coding DNA: TGCAGCGTTGTAGGGCAGTTCTATGGCTACACCTTC. Based on the CDR3 plus reference TRBV29-1 and TRBJ1-2, the full variable domain is SAVISQKPSRDICQRGTSLTIQCQVDSQVTMMFWYRQQPGQSLTLIATANQGSEATYESGFVIDKFPISRPNLTFSTLTVSNMSPEDSSIYLCSVVGQFYGYTFGSGTRLTVV.

The chain joins TRBV21-1 to TRBJ1-6; whether TRBD1, the table's D call, matches the DNA was not checked. TRBV21-1 is a listed pseudogene. The CDR3 spans 14 residues. The CDR3 coding sequence is TGTGCCAGCAGCAGAGACAGGGATAATTCACCCCTCCACTTT. This sequence encodes CASSRDRDNSPLHF.

This chain links TRBV9 with TRBJ2-5; 7 bases are a match to TRBD1. Germline V gives CDR1 SGDLS, CDR2 YYNGEE. CDR3 length equals 15 residues. V shed 0 bases and J 5 bases; nucleotides not matched to a gene: 7. CDR3 residues: CASSVGDRVGETQYF. CDR3 nucleotides: TGTGCCAGCAGCGTAGGAGACAGGGTCGGCGAGACCCAGTACTTC. Filled out from reference TRBV9 and TRBJ2-5, the complete variable domain reads DSGVTQTPKHLITATGQRVTLRCSPRSGDLSVYWYQQSLDQGLQFLIQYYNGEERAKGNILERFSAQQFPDLHSELNLSSLELGDSALYFCASSVGDRVGETQYFGPGTRLLVL.

The rearrangement joins TRBV28 to TRBJ2-1; D possibly corresponds to TRBD2 (5 bases). Looked up from germline, CDR1 is MDHEN and CDR2 is SYDVKM. The CDR3 consists of 15 residues. The V end was cut by 1 base, the J end by 1 base, with 8 bases between. The CDR3 is CASSLYGDSYNEQFF. CDR3 nucleotide sequence: TGTGCCAGCAGTTTATACGGGGATTCCTACAATGAGCAGTTCTTC. The full variable domain, in which reference TRBV28 and TRBJ2-1 provide the parts outside the CDR3, is DVKVTQSSRYLVKRTGEKVFLECVQDMDHENMFWYRQDPGLGLRLIYFSYDVKMKEKGDIPEGYSVSREKKERFSLILESASTNQTSMYLCASSLYGDSYNEQFFGPGTRLTVL.

This sequence joins TRBV5-1 and TRBJ1-1; no firm D call. The V end lost 5 bases, the J end lost 4 bases, and 12 bases lay between the germline ends. Germline V gene lookup returns CDR1 SGHRS and CDR2 YFSETQ. The CDR3 has 13 residues. The CDR3 region has the DNA TGCGCCAGCAGTATAGGGCGGGGCACTGAAGCTTTCTTT. Translating it yields CASSIGRGTEAFF.

J is TRBJ2-1 and V is TRBV9; D could derive from TRBD1 or TRBD2 (7 bases each). The germline gives CDR1 SGDLS, CDR2 YYNGEE. The length of the CDR3 is 16 residues. V dropped 3 bases and J dropped 6 bases, with 19 bases sitting between them. CDR3 sequence: CASSAPPGGLSNEQFF. CDR3 coding DNA: TGTGCCAGCAGCGCTCCCCCAGGGGGACTAAGCAATGAGCAGTTCTTC.

Here the CDR3 DNA reads TGTGCCACCAGCAAAACGGGACAGGGCTCCTACGAGCAGTACTTC. Its protein is CATSKTGQGSYEQYF. The chain carries TRBV15 and TRBJ2-7; 9 positions agree with TRBD1. V was pared by 4 bases and J by 0 bases, with 4 bases of the junction left unmatched. This CDR3 is 15 amino acids long. Germline assignment: CDR1 LNHNV and CDR2 YYDKDF (reference sequence).

The chain employs TRBV19 and TRBJ1-2; a weak D match, TRBD1 (5 bases). This CDR3 is built from 14 residues. Germline V lookup: CDR1 LNHDA, CDR2 SQIVND (reference sequence). The V end was cut by 5 bases, the J end by 5 bases, with 15 bases between. The CDR3: CASSPRRGGYGYTF. DNA for the CDR3: TGTGCCAGTAGTCCTCGGCGGGGCGGTTATGGCTACACCTTC. Full variable domain (missing parts from reference TRBV19 and TRBJ1-2): DGGITQSPKYLFRKEGQNVTLSCEQNLNHDAMYWYRQDPGQGLRLIYYSQIVNDFQKGDIAEGYSVSREKKESFPLTVTSAQKNPTAFYLCASSPRRGGYGYTFGSGTRLTVV.

The V call is TRBV27, the J call TRBJ2-1; TRBD2 aligns across 8 bases. J gave up 4 bases and V 7 bases, and 9 bases lay outside the gene matches. The CDR3 runs 15 residues. Germline assignment: CDR1 MNHEY and CDR2 SMNVEV (reference sequence). CDR3 nucleotide sequence: TGTGCCAGCAACCCCAGCGGGAGTTTTTACAATGAGCAGTTCTTC. As protein: CASNPSGSFYNEQFF.

Regarding this clone: A junction end diverges from the germline sequence, so it may reflect a read error. CDR3 coding DNA: TGTGCTAGCAGTCCCGAACTGAGCGGGGGGGAGACCCAGTACTTC. This sequence encodes CASSPELSGGETQYF. This chain links TRBV7-7 with TRBJ2-5; 9 positions agree with TRBD2. The CDR3 contains 15 residues. Germline CDR1 reads SSHAT; CDR2 reads FNYEAQ (reference sequence).

This sequence joins TRBV9 and TRBJ2-1; either TRBD1 or TRBD2 may fit D (5 bases each). Germline V gene data show CDR1 as SGDLS and CDR2 as YYNGEE. The V end lost 0 bases, the J end lost 5 bases, and 12 bases lay between the germline ends. This CDR3 spans 15 amino acids. Here the CDR3 reads CASSVAAGTNNEQFF. CDR3 bases: TGTGCCAGCAGCGTAGCCGCCGGGACGAACAATGAGCAGTTCTTC.

This chain uses TRBV19 with TRBJ2-1; D call uncertain. Germline V lookup: CDR1 LNHDA, CDR2 SQIVND (reference sequence). This CDR3 is 15 amino acids long. The V and J ends lost 1 base and 2 bases respectively, with 9 bases between them. Written as DNA, the CDR3 is TGTGCCAGTAGTATAGGCGGAGCCCCCTACAATGAGCAGTTCTTC. Translation gives CASSIGGAPYNEQFF.

V usage is TRBV5-8 and J usage is TRBJ2-3; TRBD2 matches at 8 bases. V was clipped by 2 bases and J by 2 bases; unmatched bases: 4. CDR1 and CDR2 from the germline V gene are SGHTS and YDEGEE. The CDR3 is 15 amino acids. The DNA for the CDR3 is TGTGCCAGCAGCTTCCCAGCGGGGGACACAGATACGCAGTATTTT. Protein sequence: CASSFPAGDTDTQYF. Combining the CDR3 with reference TRBV5-8 and TRBJ2-3 gives the whole variable domain EAGVTQSPTHLIKTRGQQATLRCSPISGHTSVYWYQQALGLGLQFLLWYDEGEERNRGNFPPRFSGRQFPNYSSELNVNALELEDSALYLCASSFPAGDTDTQYFGPGTRLTVL.